This T cell receptor (beta chain) was found in a study of blood T cell repertoires in COVID-19. Study at large: Some COVID-19 samples were acute and others convalescent; all came from the United States, Italy and Spain. PBMCs, B-cell-depleted T cells, or T cells provided the cDNA or gDNA that made up the material.

This clone was seen only a few times. Methods used by the authors: From reference gene primer amplification, estimates of nucleated cell counts were derived. Sequencing used immunoSEQ multiplex PCR; TCRdb keeps in-frame clones, though not all of them. D and trimming were read from the DNA, whereas the V and J calls and clone size are those reported in that table. The sample includes a few hundred thousand clones, approximately 89% of them seen just once. This sequence originates from a woman aged 30 to 39 who had recovered from COVID-19. Sequenced input: peripheral blood.

The CDR3 coding sequence is TGCAGCGTTGTAAGGCGAGGGACTGAAGCTTTCTTT. It yields the protein CSVVRRGTEAFF. This rearrangement joins TRBV29-1 to TRBJ1-1; no firm D call. The V and J ends lost 4 bases and 5 bases respectively, with 11 bases between them. CDR3 length: 12 amino acids. Per the germline V gene, CDR1 is SQVTM and CDR2 is ANQGSEA.